Included here is one T cell receptor (beta chain) sequence, with context. One base away lies a much larger clone, so this may be a sequencing read error. The CDR3 does not end in the conserved phenylalanine or tryptophan, so this is likely a read error. The data were obtained in a study of kidney transplant recipient with SARS-CoV-2 infection. TCRdb re-analysed the reads in MiXCR, keeping a single row per CDR3 protein. The sample includes roughly 230,000 distinct CDR3 sequences, 29% of them seen just once. The CDR3 runs 17 residues. Germline V gene sequence: CDR1 SGDLS, CDR2 YYNGEE. V was clipped by 3 bases and J by 5 bases, with 23 bases between them.

The rearrangement uses TRBV9 and TRBJ1-2; D gene uncertain. Material: a blood sample, obtained at baseline and between days 110 and 120 from a kidney transplant recipient. The receptor comes from a male patient aged 30 to 39 who had COVID-19 and was a kidney transplant recipient. Some of the T cells may derive from the graft donor. The CDR3 DNA sequence: TGTGCCAGCAGCGCGGGTACTTTGGCAGGCGTCTCATATGGCTACACCCTC. Translated: CASSAGTLAGVSYGYTL.